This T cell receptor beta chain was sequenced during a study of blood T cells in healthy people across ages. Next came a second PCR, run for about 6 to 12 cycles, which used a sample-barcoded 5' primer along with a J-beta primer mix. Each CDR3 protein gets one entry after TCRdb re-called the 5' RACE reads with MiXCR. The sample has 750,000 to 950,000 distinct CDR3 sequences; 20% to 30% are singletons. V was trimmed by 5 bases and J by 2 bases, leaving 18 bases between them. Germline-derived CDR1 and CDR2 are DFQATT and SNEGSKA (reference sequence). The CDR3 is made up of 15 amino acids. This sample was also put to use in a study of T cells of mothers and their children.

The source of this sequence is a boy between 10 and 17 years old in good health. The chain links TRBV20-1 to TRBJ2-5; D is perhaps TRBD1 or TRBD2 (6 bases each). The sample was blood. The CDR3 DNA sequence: TGCAGTGCTCCCTTGAGGGGGGTACTACAAGAGACCCAGTACTTC. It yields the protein CSAPLRGVLQETQYF.